This T cell receptor (beta chain) was sequenced for a study of identical twins. Notes on the study in general: Reduced insertions were recorded for abundant cord blood beta clonotypes, with no such pattern in memory repertoires.

This clonotype appeared many times. The antigen is not known. TCRdb recomputed calls from the 5' RACE reads with MiXCR, one row per CDR3 protein. Among approximately 600,000 distinct CDR3 sequences, 9.6% were seen once, and the ten largest hold 2.5% to 3.5%. The sample was also linked to a second study, of yellow fever vaccine responses in identical twins.

The sequencing input was PBMCs. The source is a woman younger than 35 in good health.

The CDR3 nucleotides are TGCGCCAGCAGCCCCGGACTAGAGGCAGATACGCAGTATTTT. Translating gives CASSPGLEADTQYF. The chain recombines TRBV5-1 with TRBJ2-3; 7 bases are shared with TRBD2. In germline, CDR1 is SGHRS, CDR2 YFSETQ. The length of the CDR3 is 14 residues. V trimming: 4 bases; J trimming: 4 bases; junction bases outside the gene matches: 6.